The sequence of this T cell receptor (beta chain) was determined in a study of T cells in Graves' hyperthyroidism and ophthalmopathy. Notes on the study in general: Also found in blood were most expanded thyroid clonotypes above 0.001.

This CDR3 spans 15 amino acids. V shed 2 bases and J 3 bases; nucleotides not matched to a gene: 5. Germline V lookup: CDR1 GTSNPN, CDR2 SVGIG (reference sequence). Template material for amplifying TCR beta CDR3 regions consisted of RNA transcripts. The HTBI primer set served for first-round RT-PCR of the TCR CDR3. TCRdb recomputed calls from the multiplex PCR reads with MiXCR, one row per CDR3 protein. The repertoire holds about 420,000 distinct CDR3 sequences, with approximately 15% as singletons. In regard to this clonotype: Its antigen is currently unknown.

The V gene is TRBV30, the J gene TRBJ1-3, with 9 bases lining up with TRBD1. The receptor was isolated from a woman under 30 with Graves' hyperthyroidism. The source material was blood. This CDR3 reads CAWSTRTGVGNTIYF. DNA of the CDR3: TGTGCCTGGAGTACCCGGACAGGGGTTGGAAACACCATATATTTT.